What follows are 22 T cell receptor beta chains derived from one specimen sequenced in a study of shared clonotypes between healthy human individuals. The protocol was immunoSEQ multiplex PCR, while the TCRdb copy is restricted to in-frame clones and leaves out a portion. The table lists fewer than 1.8 million clones, 98% to 99% of them singletons, with about 0.4% in the top ten. The sequenced sample consisted of naive CD4+ T cells sorted from blood. The sample's subset: CD45RA+ positively selected. These receptors all come from a man younger than 45 in good health.

This chain joins TRBV28 and TRBJ2-1; D call uncertain. Trimming pared 7 bases from V and 4 bases from J, leaving 17 bases between. CDR3 length: 15 residues. Germline CDR1 and CDR2: MDHEN and SYDVKM. The chain's CDR3 is CASTPPVSRYNEQFF. In nucleotides, the CDR3 is TGTGCCAGCACCCCGCCTGTTTCGCGGTACAATGAGCAGTTCTTC.

The chain has TRBV28 and TRBJ2-1, with 7 bases that match TRBD2. The germline V gene encodes CDR1 MDHEN and CDR2 SYDVKM. The J segment lost 4 bases and the V segment lost 3 bases, leaving 3 bases of the junction unmatched. The CDR3 consists of 14 residues. CDR3 residues: CASSFSGRYNEQFF. CDR3 sequence (DNA): TGTGCCAGCAGTTTTAGCGGGCGGTACAATGAGCAGTTCTTC.

The rearrangement links TRBV11-2 to TRBJ2-7; TRBD1 agrees at 8 bases. CDR1 and CDR2 from the germline V gene are SGHAT and FQNNGV. J lost 5 bases, V lost 4 bases, and 7 bases had no gene match. The CDR3 length is 14 residues. The CDR3 loop is CASSSRTGKNEQYF. The CDR3 coding sequence is TGTGCCAGCAGCTCCCGGACAGGGAAAAACGAGCAGTACTTC.

Of note for this clone: Other DNA sequences from this sample encode an identical CDR3 as well. The V and J genes are TRBV11-2 and TRBJ2-1, with D perhaps TRBD2 (6 bases). Germline V gene data show CDR1 as SGHAT and CDR2 as FQNNGV. The CDR3 sequence is 14 residues long. Trimming removed 5 bases from V and 5 bases from J, with 13 bases in between. CDR3 sequence (DNA): TGTGCCAGCAGCGCGGGACTCCCCCACAATGAGCAGTTCTTC. Translation gives CASSAGLPHNEQFF. The full variable domain, rest sourced from reference TRBV11-2 and TRBJ2-1, is EAGVAQSPRYKIIEKRQSVAFWCNPISGHATLYWYQQILGQGPKLLIQFQNNGVVDDSQLPKDRFSAERLKGVDSTLKIQPAKLEDSAVYLCASSAGLPHNEQFFGPGTRLTVL.

The chain employs TRBV10-2 and TRBJ2-5; weak D call: TRBD2 (5 bases). V was clipped by 3 bases and J by 4 bases, with 12 bases between them. CDR1 and CDR2 (germline): WSHSY, SAAADI. The CDR3 is made up of 14 amino acids. This CDR3 reads CASSDGVRLETQYF. DNA for the CDR3: TGCGCCAGCAGTGACGGGGTACGGTTAGAGACCCAGTACTTC.

V and J are TRBV7-3 and TRBJ2-3, with a tentative D call TRBD2 (5 bases). Trimming shortened V by 4 bases and J by 4 bases, and 12 bases separated the two germline ends. CDR1 SGHTA and CDR2 FQGTGA come from the germline V gene. The length of the CDR3 is 14 residues. Here the CDR3 DNA reads TGTGCCAGCAGCTCCCTCGGGATGGCAGATACGCAGTATTTT. It specifies CASSSLGMADTQYF.

This clone has only one observation. The chain links TRBV5-4 to TRBJ2-5; the D gene could be TRBD1 or TRBD2 (7 bases each). V lost 4 bases and J 3 bases, leaving 16 bases between the germline ends. Germline lookup yields CDR1 SGHNT and CDR2 YYREEE (reference sequence). The length of the CDR3 is 15 residues. The chain's CDR3 is CASSPAAGGEETQYF. Written as DNA, the CDR3 is TGTGCCAGCAGCCCCGCGGCAGGGGGGGAAGAGACCCAGTACTTC.

On this clone itself: The sample contains more than one DNA sequence encoding this CDR3. This rearrangement joins TRBV5-1 to TRBJ2-1; 9 bases fit TRBD2. This CDR3 is 16 amino acids long. CDR1 and CDR2 from the germline V gene are SGHRS and YFSETQ. Trimming took 0 bases from V and 6 from J; bases not matched to a gene: 7. CDR3 nucleotide sequence: TGCGCCAGCAGCTTGGCGTTGACTAGCGGATCCAATGAGCAGTTCTTC. Translating it yields CASSLALTSGSNEQFF. Full variable domain (missing parts from reference TRBV5-1 and TRBJ2-1): KAGVTQTPRYLIKTRGQQVTLSCSPISGHRSVSWYQQTPGQGLQFLFEYFSETQRNKGNFPGRFSGRQFSNSRSEMNVSTLELGDSALYLCASSLALTSGSNEQFFGPGTRLTVL.

The V gene is TRBV7-2, the J gene TRBJ1-5, with a possible D match to TRBD1 (6 bases). Germline-derived CDR1 and CDR2 are SGHTA and FQGNSA. The CDR3 consists of 15 residues. Deletions cut 2 bases from V and 2 bases from J, with 10 bases between. The CDR3 DNA reads as TGTGCCAGCAGCTTAAGGGGGATTGGCAATCAGCCCCAGCATTTT. This codes for CASSLRGIGNQPQHF.

V gene TRBV11-2 combines with J gene TRBJ2-2, with D uncertain. Germline V gene data show CDR1 as SGHAT and CDR2 as FQNNGV. The length of the CDR3 is 13 residues. V dropped 5 bases and J dropped 6 bases, with 10 bases sitting between them. For the CDR3, the DNA is TGTGCCAGCAGCGCCAAAATGTCCGGGGAGCTGTTTTTT. Its protein is CASSAKMSGELFF. Using reference TRBV11-2 and TRBJ2-2 for the parts outside the CDR3, the full variable domain is EAGVAQSPRYKIIEKRQSVAFWCNPISGHATLYWYQQILGQGPKLLIQFQNNGVVDDSQLPKDRFSAERLKGVDSTLKIQPAKLEDSAVYLCASSAKMSGELFFGEGSRLTVL.

This sequence joins TRBV27 and TRBJ2-4; D might be TRBD2 (6 bases). Germline CDR1 is MNHEY and CDR2 is SMNVEV (reference sequence). The CDR3 consists of 17 residues. Trimming left V 5 bases short and J 0 bases short, with 17 bases between. CDR3 residues: CASSALGVGLAKNIQYF. DNA of the CDR3: TGTGCCAGCAGTGCCCTCGGGGTGGGACTAGCCAAAAACATTCAGTACTTC.

This clone was counted once. The J gene is TRBJ2-7, the V gene TRBV11-2, with TRBD2 matching 10 bases. CDR3 length: 18 amino acids. Germline loops: CDR1 SGHAT, CDR2 FQNNGV. Trimming took 4 bases from V and 2 from J; bases not matched to a gene: 14. Here the CDR3 DNA reads TGTGCCAGCAGCTCGGACAGAAGACTAGCGGGCCCTACCTACGAGCAGTACTTC. As protein: CASSSDRRLAGPTYEQYF. The full variable domain, completed using reference TRBV11-2 and TRBJ2-7, is EAGVAQSPRYKIIEKRQSVAFWCNPISGHATLYWYQQILGQGPKLLIQFQNNGVVDDSQLPKDRFSAERLKGVDSTLKIQPAKLEDSAVYLCASSSDRRLAGPTYEQYFGPGTRLTVT.

This clone has only one observation. This rearrangement joins TRBV5-5 to TRBJ2-7, with D perhaps matching TRBD2 (6 bases). This CDR3 has 15 amino acids. Germline V gene data show CDR1 as SGHKS and CDR2 as YYEKEE (reference sequence). Trimming removed 4 bases at V and 1 base at J, with 15 bases between. CDR3 sequence reads: CASSGESRGSYEQYF. The CDR3 region has the DNA TGTGCCAGCAGCGGGGAGAGCCGGGGGTCCTACGAGCAGTACTTC.

This sequence joins TRBV2 and TRBJ1-5; D remains ambiguous. The V end lost 4 bases, the J end lost 7 bases, and 17 bases lay between the germline ends. This CDR3 region has 15 residues. Germline CDR1 is SNHLY and CDR2 is FYNNEI. CDR3 protein: CASSGSGVFGQPQHF. As DNA, the CDR3 is TGTGCCAGCAGTGGTAGCGGGGTCTTCGGGCAGCCCCAGCATTTT.

The chain is built from TRBV27 and TRBJ2-1; TRBD2 agrees at 10 bases. V was clipped by 7 bases and J by 13 bases; unmatched bases: 16. Germline lookup yields CDR1 MNHEY and CDR2 SMNVEV (reference sequence). The CDR3 contains 15 residues. DNA of the CDR3: TGTGCCAGCACAGGATACATTCCTAGCGGGAGCCTTCAGTTCTTC. It codes for CASTGYIPSGSLQFF.

V gene TRBV5-4 combines with J gene TRBJ1-1; weak D call: TRBD1 (5 bases). The V end was cut by 1 base, the J end by 7 bases, with 11 bases between. The CDR3 spans 13 residues. Germline V gene sequence: CDR1 SGHNT, CDR2 YYREEE (reference sequence). The CDR3 sequence: CASSLRDRYEAFF. DNA of the CDR3: TGTGCCAGCAGCTTGCGCGACAGATATGAAGCTTTCTTT.

CDR3 bases: TGTGCCAGCAGTCGCCGAACAGGGCATGGATACGAGCAGTACTTC. Encoded protein: CASSRRTGHGYEQYF. The chain links TRBV28 to TRBJ2-7; D is possibly TRBD1 (6 bases). The CDR3 sequence is 15 residues long. The germline V and J ends were trimmed by 5 bases and 4 bases, with 18 bases remaining between them. Germline assignment: CDR1 MDHEN and CDR2 SYDVKM.

This rearrangement joins TRBV29-1 to TRBJ2-7; D is undetermined. Germline V gene sequence: CDR1 SQVTM, CDR2 ANQGSEA. This CDR3 is 12 amino acids long. V lost 7 bases and J lost 5, with 15 bases in between. The CDR3 spells CSAGFWAHEQYF. For the CDR3, the DNA is TGCAGCGCCGGATTCTGGGCCCACGAGCAGTACTTC.

The gene calls are TRBV11-2 and TRBJ2-2; D is ambiguous. The length of the CDR3 is 13 residues. Germline lookup yields CDR1 SGHAT and CDR2 FQNNGV. V was clipped by 6 bases and J by 4 bases, with 9 bases between them. The CDR3 region has the DNA TGTGCCAGCAGAGGCAGAGCCACCGGGGAGCTGTTTTTT. It specifies CASRGRATGELFF.

The chain joins TRBV6-6 to TRBJ2-3; TRBD2 is a possible D gene (6 bases). V lost 8 bases and J lost 5, with 17 bases in between. The CDR3 contains 14 residues. Looked up from germline, CDR1 is MNHNY and CDR2 is SVGAGI (reference sequence). For the CDR3, the DNA is TGTGCCAGCGGGCGGAGGGCCGCAAGAGATACGCAGTATTTT. Its translation: CASGRRAARDTQYF.

This chain joins TRBV5-1 and TRBJ2-1, with TRBD2 matching 9 bases. The CDR3 is made up of 16 amino acids. V dropped 3 bases and J dropped 2; count of bases not matched to a gene: 6. In germline, CDR1 is SGHRS, CDR2 YFSETQ. Here the CDR3 reads CASSYLTSGTYNEQFF. Written as DNA, the CDR3 is TGCGCCAGCAGCTACCTGACTAGCGGAACCTACAATGAGCAGTTCTTC.

The V gene is TRBV2, the J gene TRBJ2-7; tentatively, D is TRBD1 (6 bases). Trimming removed 2 bases at V and 4 bases at J, with 9 bases between. Germline-derived CDR1 and CDR2 are SNHLY and FYNNEI. The CDR3 covers 13 residues. In nucleotides, the CDR3 is TGTGCCAGCAGTGAACCAGGGGTTTACGAGCAGTACTTC. Translating it yields CASSEPGVYEQYF.